The present T cell receptor (beta chain) was sequenced within a study of blood T cell repertoires in COVID-19. Study in general: Both acute and convalescent COVID-19 samples were obtained from the United States, Italy and Spain. Sources were T cells, B-cell-depleted T cells, or PBMCs; the material itself was cDNA or gDNA.

This clone came up once. Some clones are missing from TCRdb's copy, which holds only in-frame ones; the method was immunoSEQ multiplex PCR. The repertoire holds 71,000 or so clones, with roughly nine tenths as singletons. Sequencing was performed on peripheral blood. The TCR comes from an elderly man in a cohort sampled during active COVID-19.

CDR3 sequence (DNA): TGTGCCAGCAGCCAAGAAGCCAGGCAAGAGACCCAGTACTTC. Amino acid sequence: CASSQEARQETQYF. The J gene is TRBJ2-5, the V gene TRBV4-2; no clear D gene. CDR1 is LGHNA and CDR2 is YNFKEQ in the germline V gene. CDR3 length: 14 amino acids. Trimming removed 0 bases from V and 2 bases from J, with 7 bases in between.